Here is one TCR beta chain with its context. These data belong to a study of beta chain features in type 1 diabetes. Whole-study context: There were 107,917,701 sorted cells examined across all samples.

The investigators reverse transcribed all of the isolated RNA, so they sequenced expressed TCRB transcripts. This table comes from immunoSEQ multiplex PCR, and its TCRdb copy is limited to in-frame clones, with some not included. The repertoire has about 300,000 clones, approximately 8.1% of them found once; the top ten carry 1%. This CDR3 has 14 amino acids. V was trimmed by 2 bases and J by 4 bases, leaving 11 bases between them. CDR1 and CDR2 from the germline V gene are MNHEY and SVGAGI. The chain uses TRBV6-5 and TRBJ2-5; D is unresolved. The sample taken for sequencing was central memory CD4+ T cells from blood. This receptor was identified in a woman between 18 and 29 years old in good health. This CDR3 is CASSYDGWSETQYF. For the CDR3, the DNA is TGTGCCAGCAGTTACGACGGATGGTCAGAGACCCAGTACTTC.